What follows describes a single T cell receptor (beta chain). What it recognizes is unknown. The cDNA had a unique molecular identifier and a template-switch universal primer site. TCRdb passed the 5' RACE reads through MiXCR, listing each CDR3 protein once. Of about 500,000 distinct CDR3 sequences detected, 13% to 15% appear once; the ten largest clones hold approximately 1%. The length of the CDR3 is 15 residues. Per germline, CDR1 MNHNS and CDR2 SASEGT. V dropped 0 bases and J dropped 7; count of bases not matched to a gene: 5. The data are from a study of identical twins. Whole-study results and caveats: Its conclusions, products of cross-sectional statistical analysis, did not come from following the same donors. Carriage of fewer insertions was seen in abundant cord blood beta clonotypes, whereas memory repertoires showed none.

This sample also belongs to another study, concerning yellow fever vaccine responses in identical twins.

The TCR originated in a woman between 18 and 30 years old in good health. This chain uses TRBV6-1 with TRBJ2-1, with 8 bases matching TRBD2. Sequenced: CD4+ T cells sorted from blood. For the CDR3, the DNA is TGTGCCAGCAGTGAAGCAGCGGGAGTTGGGAATGAGCAGTTCTTC. Amino acids: CASSEAAGVGNEQFF.